This entry concerns a single TCR beta chain. The antigen is undetermined. The data are from a study of cytomegalovirus exposure and HLA in healthy donors. Study-wide results and limits: One variant, a missense change in DCLRE1C, was linked in a later analysis to TCR beta V- and J-gene trimming.

PCR amplification relied on 60 Vbeta primers (plus 13 Jbeta primers). Assay: immunoSEQ multiplex PCR; the TCRdb copy retains only in-frame clones and omits some. This sample carries about 150,000 clones, roughly 80% of them seen once, and the ten largest clones take around 1.9%. The CDR3 is 15 residues long. Germline V gene data show CDR1 as SEHNR and CDR2 as FQNEAQ (reference sequence). Unmatched junction bases numbered 7, after V lost 4 bases and J lost 4 bases. This sequence was found in a woman in her thirties or forties in good health and CMV-seronegative. The specimen sequenced was PBMCs. The rearrangement uses TRBV7-9 and TRBJ2-3; 8 nucleotides match TRBD1. CDR3 residues: CASSYGQGVADTQYF. CDR3 coding DNA: TGTGCCAGCAGCTACGGACAGGGAGTCGCAGATACGCAGTATTTT.